This record covers a single T cell receptor beta chain. The trim removed 0 bases at V and 2 bases at J, leaving 7 bases unmatched. The CDR3 is 17 residues long. Germline V lookup: CDR1 SGDLS, CDR2 YYNGEE. These data originate in a study of blood T cell repertoires in COVID-19. As for the study in general: From T cells, B-cell-depleted T cells, or PBMCs came the material, which was cDNA or gDNA.

A case of COVID-19 had been met by exposed participants within 2 weeks before study entry. Original handling: Estimated nucleated cell counts came from reference gene primer amplification. The protocol was immunoSEQ multiplex PCR, while the TCRdb copy is restricted to in-frame clones and leaves out a portion. From that table come the V and J calls and clone size; the DNA was used to work out D and trimming. The data contain approximately 250,000 clones, approximately 88% of them singletons. The sequence was collected from a middle-aged woman who had been exposed to COVID-19. This chain links TRBV9 with TRBJ2-1, with TRBD1 matching 8 bases. The specimen was PBMCs or T cells enriched from blood (not recorded which). This CDR3 reads CASSVVGGTGPYNEQFF. The CDR3 DNA sequence: TGTGCCAGCAGCGTAGTGGGCGGGACAGGACCCTACAATGAGCAGTTCTTC.